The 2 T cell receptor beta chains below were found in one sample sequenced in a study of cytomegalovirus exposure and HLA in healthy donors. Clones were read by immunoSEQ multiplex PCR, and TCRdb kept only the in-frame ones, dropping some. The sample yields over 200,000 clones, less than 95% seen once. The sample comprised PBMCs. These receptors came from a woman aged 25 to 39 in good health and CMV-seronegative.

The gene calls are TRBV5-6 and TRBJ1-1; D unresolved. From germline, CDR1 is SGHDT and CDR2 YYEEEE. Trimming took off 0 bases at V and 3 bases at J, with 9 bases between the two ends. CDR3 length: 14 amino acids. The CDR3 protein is CASSLAAGHTEAFF. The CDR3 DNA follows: TGTGCCAGCAGCTTGGCGGCCGGGCACACTGAAGCTTTCTTT.

For the CDR3, the DNA is TGTGCCAGTAGTATAAGCGCAGTAATGAACACTGAAGCTTTCTTT. Encoded protein: CASSISAVMNTEAFF. This chain connects TRBV19 to TRBJ1-1; no definite D call. The CDR3 sequence is 15 residues long. With 2 bases removed from V and 0 bases from J, the gap between germline ends came to 10 bases. Germline V gives CDR1 LNHDA, CDR2 SQIVND (reference sequence).